This T cell receptor (beta chain) emerged from a study of Tregs in tolerant kidney transplant recipients. TCRdb's copy holds only in-frame clones and misses some; the assay was immunoSEQ multiplex PCR. The data show about 88,000 clones, approximately 90% seen once. The length of the CDR3 is 15 residues. The V segment lost 5 bases and the J segment 6 bases; nucleotides outside the gene matches: 8. Germline-derived CDR1 and CDR2 are MNHNS and SASEGT. This TCR was recovered from a human donor in good health. Sequenced sample: CD8+ T cells from blood. The V call is TRBV6-1, the J call TRBJ1-5; 9 nucleotides align to TRBD1. CDR3 region: CASSSDRGGLQPQHF. The CDR3 coding sequence is TGTGCCAGCAGTTCGGACAGGGGTGGTCTTCAGCCCCAGCATTTT.